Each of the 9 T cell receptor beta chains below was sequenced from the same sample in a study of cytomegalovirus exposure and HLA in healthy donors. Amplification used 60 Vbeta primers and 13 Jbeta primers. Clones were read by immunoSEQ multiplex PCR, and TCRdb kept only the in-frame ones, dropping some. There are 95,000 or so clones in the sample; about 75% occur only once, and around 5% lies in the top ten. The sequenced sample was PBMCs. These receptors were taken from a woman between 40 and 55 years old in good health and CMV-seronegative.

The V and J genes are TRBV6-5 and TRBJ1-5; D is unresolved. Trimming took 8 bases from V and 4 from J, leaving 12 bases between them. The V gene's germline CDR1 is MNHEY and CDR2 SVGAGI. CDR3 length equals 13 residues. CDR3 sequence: CASALSSNQPQHF. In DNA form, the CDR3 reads TGTGCCAGCGCCCTTAGCTCTAATCAGCCCCAGCATTTT.

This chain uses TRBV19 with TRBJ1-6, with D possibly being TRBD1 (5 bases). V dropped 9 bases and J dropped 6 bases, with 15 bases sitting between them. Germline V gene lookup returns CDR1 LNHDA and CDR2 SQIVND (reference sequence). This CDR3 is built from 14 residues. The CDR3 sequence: CASQAGQINSPLHF. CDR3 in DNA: TGTGCCAGCCAAGCAGGGCAAATTAATTCACCCCTCCACTTT.

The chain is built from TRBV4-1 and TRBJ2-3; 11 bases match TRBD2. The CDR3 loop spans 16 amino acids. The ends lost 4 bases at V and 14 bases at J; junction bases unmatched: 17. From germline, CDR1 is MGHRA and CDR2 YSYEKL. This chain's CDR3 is CASSPLTSGVLKWGYF. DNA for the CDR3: TGCGCCAGCAGCCCCCTGACTAGCGGGGTTCTAAAGTGGGGGTATTTT.

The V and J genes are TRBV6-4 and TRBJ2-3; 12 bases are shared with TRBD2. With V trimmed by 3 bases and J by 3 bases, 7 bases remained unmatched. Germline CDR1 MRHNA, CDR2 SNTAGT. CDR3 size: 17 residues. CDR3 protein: CASSDSSGGASTDTQYF. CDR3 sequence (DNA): TGTGCCAGCAGTGATTCTAGCGGGGGGGCCTCTACAGATACGCAGTATTTT.

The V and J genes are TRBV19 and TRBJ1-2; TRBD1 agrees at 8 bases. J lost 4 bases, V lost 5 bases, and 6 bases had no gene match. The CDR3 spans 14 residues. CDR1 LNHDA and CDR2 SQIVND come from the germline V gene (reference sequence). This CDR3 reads CASSAWDRRYGYTF. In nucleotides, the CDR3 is TGTGCCAGTAGTGCATGGGACAGGCGCTATGGCTACACCTTC.

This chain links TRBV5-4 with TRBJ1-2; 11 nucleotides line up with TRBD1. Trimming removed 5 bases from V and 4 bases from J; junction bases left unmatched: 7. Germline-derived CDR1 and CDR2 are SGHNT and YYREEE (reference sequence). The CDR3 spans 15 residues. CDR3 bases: TGTGCCAGCAGAGGAGGAGGACAGGGGGCCTATGGCTACACCTTC. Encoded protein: CASRGGGQGAYGYTF. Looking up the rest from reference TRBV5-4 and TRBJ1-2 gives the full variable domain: ETGVTQSPTHLIKTRGQQVTLRCSSQSGHNTVSWYQQALGQGPQFIFQYYREEENGRGNFPPRFSGLQFPNYSSELNVNALELDDSALYLCASRGGGQGAYGYTFGSGTRLTVV.

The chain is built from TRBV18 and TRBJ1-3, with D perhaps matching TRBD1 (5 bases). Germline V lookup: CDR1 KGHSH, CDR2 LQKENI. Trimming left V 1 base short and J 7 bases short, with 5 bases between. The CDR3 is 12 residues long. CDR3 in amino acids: CASSPQGNTIYF. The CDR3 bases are TGTGCCAGCTCACCACAGGGGAACACCATATATTTT.

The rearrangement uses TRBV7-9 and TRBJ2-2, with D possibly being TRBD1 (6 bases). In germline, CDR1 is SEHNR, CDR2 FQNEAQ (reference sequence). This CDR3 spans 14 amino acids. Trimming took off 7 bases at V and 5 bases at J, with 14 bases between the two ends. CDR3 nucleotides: TGTGCCAGCAAAAAGTTAACAGGGACCGGGGAGCTGTTTTTT. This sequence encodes CASKKLTGTGELFF.

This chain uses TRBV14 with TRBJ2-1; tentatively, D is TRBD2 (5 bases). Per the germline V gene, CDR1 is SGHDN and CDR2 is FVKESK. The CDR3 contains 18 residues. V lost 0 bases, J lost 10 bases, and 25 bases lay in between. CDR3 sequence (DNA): TGTGCCAGCAGCCAAGAATTGGCGGGCAGCCCTATCTGGTCGGAGCAGTTCTTC. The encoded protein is CASSQELAGSPIWSEQFF.